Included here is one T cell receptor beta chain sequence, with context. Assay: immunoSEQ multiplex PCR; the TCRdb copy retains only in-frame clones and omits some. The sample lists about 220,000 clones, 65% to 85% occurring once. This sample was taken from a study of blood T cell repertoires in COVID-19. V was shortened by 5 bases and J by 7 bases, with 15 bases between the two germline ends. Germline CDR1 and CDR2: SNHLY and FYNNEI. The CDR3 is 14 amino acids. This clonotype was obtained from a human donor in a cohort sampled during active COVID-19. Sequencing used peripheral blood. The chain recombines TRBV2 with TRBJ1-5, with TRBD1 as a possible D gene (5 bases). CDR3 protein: CASSTQDMYQPQHF. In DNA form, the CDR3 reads TGTGCCAGCAGTACACAGGACATGTACCAGCCCCAGCATTTT.